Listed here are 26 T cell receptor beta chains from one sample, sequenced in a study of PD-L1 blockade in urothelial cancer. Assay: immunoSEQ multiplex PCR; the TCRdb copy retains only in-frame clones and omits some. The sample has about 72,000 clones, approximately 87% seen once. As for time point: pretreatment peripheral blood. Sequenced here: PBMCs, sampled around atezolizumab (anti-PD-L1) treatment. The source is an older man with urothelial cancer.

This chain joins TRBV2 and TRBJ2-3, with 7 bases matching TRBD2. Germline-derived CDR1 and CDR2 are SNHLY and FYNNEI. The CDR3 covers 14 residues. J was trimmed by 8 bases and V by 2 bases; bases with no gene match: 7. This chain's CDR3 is CASSERTSTGTQYF. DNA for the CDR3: TGTGCCAGCAGTGAAAGGACTAGTACTGGTACGCAGTATTTT.

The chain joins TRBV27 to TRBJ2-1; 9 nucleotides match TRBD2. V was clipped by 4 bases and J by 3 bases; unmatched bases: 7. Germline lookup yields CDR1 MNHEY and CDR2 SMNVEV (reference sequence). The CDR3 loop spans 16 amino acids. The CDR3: CASSSRGRADYNEQFF. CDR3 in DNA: TGTGCCAGCAGTTCGCGCGGGAGGGCCGACTACAATGAGCAGTTCTTC.

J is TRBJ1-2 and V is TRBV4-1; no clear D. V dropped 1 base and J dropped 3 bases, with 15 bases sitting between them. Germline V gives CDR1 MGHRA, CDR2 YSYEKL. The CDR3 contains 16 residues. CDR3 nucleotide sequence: TGCGCCAGCAGCCAAGGAACCTCGAGGGTGCACTATGGCTACACCTTC. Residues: CASSQGTSRVHYGYTF.

CDR3: CASSQREDRGGELFF. The CDR3 coding sequence is TGCGCCAGCAGCCAGCGGGAGGACCGGGGCGGGGAGCTGTTTTTT. The chain couples TRBV5-1 to TRBJ2-2; 9 bases fit TRBD2. The CDR3 totals 15 residues. Germline V gives CDR1 SGHRS, CDR2 YFSETQ. Trimming cost V 4 bases and J 7 bases; bases outside gene matches: 8.

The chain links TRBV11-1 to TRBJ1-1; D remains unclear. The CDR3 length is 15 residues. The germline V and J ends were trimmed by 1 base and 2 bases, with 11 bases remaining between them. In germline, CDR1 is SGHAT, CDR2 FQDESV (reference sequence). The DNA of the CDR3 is TGTGCCAGCAGCTTAGACTTCCAAAGAAACACTGAAGCTTTCTTT. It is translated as CASSLDFQRNTEAFF.

Here the CDR3 DNA reads TGTGCCAGCAGCAATTTGGCCCACGCGAACACCGGGGAGCTGTTTTTT. This codes for CASSNLAHANTGELFF. This chain connects TRBV11-1 to TRBJ2-2; D remains unclear. Looked up from germline, CDR1 is SGHAT and CDR2 is FQDESV (reference sequence). The V end was cut by 5 bases, the J end by 0 bases, with 13 bases between. The CDR3 spans 16 residues. Full variable domain (missing parts from reference TRBV11-1 and TRBJ2-2): EAEVAQSPRYKITEKSQAVAFWCDPISGHATLYWYRQILGQGPELLVQFQDESVVDDSQLPKDRFSAERLKGVDSTLKIQPAELGDSAMYLCASSNLAHANTGELFFGEGSRLTVL.

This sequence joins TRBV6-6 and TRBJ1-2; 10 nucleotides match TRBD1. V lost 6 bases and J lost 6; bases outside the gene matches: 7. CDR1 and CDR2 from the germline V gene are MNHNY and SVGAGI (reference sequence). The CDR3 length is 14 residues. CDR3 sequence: CASSRDRGKNGYTF. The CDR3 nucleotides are TGTGCCAGCAGCCGGGACAGGGGTAAAAATGGCTACACCTTC.

The CDR3 spells CASSPGLVYNEQFF. The CDR3 DNA sequence: TGTGCCAGCAGCCCTGGACTAGTCTACAATGAGCAGTTCTTC. V is TRBV11-2 and J is TRBJ2-1; 7 positions agree with TRBD2. This CDR3 is 14 amino acids long. From germline, CDR1 is SGHAT and CDR2 FQNNGV. After removal of 5 bases from V and 3 bases from J, the junction contained 4 bases not matched to a gene.

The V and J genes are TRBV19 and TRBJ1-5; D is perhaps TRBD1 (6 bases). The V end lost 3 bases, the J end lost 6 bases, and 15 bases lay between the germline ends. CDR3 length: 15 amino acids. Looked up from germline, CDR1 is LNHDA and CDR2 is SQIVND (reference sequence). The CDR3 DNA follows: TGTGCCAGTAGTATTTTACAGGGAAAGGGTCAGCCCCAGCATTTT. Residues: CASSILQGKGQPQHF.

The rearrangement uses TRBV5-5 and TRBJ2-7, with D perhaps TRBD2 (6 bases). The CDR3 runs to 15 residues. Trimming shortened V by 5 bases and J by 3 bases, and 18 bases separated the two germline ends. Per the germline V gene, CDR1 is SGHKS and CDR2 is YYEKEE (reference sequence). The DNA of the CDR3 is TGTGCCAGCAGTTCTAATCTAGGAGGGCTCTACGAGCAGTACTTC. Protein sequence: CASSSNLGGLYEQYF.

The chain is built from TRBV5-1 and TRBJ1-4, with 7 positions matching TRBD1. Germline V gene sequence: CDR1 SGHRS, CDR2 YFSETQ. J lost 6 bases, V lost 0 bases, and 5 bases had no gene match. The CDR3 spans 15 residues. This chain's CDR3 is CASSLVGGGHEKLFF. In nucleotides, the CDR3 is TGCGCCAGCAGCTTGGTTGGAGGGGGCCATGAAAAACTGTTTTTT.

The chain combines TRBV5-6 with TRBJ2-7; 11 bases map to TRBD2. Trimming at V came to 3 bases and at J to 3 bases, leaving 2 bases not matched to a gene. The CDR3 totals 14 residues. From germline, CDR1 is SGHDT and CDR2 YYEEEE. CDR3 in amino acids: CASSYGTSGYEQYF. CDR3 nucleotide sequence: TGTGCCAGCAGCTACGGGACTAGCGGCTACGAGCAGTACTTC.

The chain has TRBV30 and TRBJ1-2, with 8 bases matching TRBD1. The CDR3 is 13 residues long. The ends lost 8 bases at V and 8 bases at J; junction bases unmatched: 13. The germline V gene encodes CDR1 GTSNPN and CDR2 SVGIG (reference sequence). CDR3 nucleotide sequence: TGTGCCAGCGCAGGGGGCGCAGGCGGCGGCTACACCTTC. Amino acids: CASAGGAGGGYTF.

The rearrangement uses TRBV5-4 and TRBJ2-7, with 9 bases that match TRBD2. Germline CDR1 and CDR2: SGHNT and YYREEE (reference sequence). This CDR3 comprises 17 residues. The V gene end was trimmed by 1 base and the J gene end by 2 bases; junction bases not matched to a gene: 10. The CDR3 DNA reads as TGTGCCAGCAGCTTGCCCGCGGGTAGCGGGAGTGCCTACGAGCAGTACTTC. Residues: CASSLPAGSGSAYEQYF.

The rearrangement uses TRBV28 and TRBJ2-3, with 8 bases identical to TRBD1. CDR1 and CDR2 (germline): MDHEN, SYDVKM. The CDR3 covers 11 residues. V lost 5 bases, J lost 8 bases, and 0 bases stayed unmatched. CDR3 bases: TGTGCCAGCAGTGACAGGGGTACGCAGTATTTT. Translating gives CASSDRGTQYF.

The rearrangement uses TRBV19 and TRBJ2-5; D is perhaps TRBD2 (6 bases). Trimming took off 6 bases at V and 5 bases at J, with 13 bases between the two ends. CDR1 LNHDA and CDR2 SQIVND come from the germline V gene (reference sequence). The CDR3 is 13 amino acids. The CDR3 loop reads CASRDGGLETQYF. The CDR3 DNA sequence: TGTGCCAGTAGGGACGGGGGTTTGGAGACCCAGTACTTC.

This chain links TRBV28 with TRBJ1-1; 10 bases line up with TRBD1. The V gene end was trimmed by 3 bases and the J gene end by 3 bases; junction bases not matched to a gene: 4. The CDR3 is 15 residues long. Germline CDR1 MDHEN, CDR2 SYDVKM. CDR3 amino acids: CASSLDRGYDTEAFF. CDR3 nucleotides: TGTGCCAGCAGTTTGGACAGGGGGTATGACACTGAAGCTTTCTTT.

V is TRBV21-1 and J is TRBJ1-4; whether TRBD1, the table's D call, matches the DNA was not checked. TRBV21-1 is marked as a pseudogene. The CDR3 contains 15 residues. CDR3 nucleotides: TGTGCCAGCAGCATACACAGGGGAGGAAATGAAAAACTGTTTTTT. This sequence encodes CASSIHRGGNEKLFF.

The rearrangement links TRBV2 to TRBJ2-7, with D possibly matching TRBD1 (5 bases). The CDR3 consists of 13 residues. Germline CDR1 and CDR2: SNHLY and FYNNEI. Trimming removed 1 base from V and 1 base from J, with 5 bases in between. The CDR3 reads CASSEGQSYEQYF. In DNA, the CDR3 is TGTGCCAGCAGTGAAGGACAGTCCTACGAGCAGTACTTC. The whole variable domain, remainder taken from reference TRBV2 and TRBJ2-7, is EPEVTQTPSHQVTQMGQEVILRCVPISNHLYFYWYRQILGQKVEFLVSFYNNEISEKSEIFDDQFSVERPDGSNFTLKIRSTKLEDSAMYFCASSEGQSYEQYFGPGTRLTVT.

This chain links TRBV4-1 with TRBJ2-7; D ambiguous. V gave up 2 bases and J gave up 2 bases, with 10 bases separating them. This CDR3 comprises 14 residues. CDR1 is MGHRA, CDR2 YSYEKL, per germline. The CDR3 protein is CASSQPSIPYEQYF. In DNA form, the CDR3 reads TGCGCCAGCAGCCAACCCTCTATTCCCTACGAGCAGTACTTC.

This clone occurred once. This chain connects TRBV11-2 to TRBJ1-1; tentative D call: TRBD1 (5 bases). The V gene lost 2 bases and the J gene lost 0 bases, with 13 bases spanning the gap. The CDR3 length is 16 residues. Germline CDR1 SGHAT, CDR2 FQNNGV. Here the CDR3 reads CASSLLGWGVNTEAFF. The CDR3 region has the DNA TGTGCCAGCAGCTTACTGGGGTGGGGGGTGAACACTGAAGCTTTCTTT.

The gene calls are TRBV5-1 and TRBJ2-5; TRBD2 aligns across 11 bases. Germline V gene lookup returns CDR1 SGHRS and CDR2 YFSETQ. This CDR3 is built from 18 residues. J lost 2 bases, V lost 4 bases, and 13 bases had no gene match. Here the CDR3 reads CASSLSRGGLAVQETQYF. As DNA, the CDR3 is TGCGCCAGCAGCCTATCAAGGGGGGGACTAGCGGTACAAGAGACCCAGTACTTC.

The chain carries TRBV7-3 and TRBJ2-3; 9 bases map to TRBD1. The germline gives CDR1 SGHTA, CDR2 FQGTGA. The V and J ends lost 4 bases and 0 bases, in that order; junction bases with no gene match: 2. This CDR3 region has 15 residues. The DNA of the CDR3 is TGTGCCAGCAGCTCGACAGGGGGAAGCACAGATACGCAGTATTTT. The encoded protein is CASSSTGGSTDTQYF.

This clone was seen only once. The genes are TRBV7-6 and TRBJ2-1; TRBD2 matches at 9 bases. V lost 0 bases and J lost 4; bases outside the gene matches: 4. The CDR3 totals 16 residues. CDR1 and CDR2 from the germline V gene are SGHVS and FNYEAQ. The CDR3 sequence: CASSLASTSGYNEQFF. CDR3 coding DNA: TGTGCCAGCAGCTTAGCTTCGACTAGCGGATACAATGAGCAGTTCTTC.

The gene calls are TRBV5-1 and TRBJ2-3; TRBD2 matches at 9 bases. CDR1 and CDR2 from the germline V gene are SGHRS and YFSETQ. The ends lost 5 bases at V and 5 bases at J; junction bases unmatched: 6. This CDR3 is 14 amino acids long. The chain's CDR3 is CASRIAGVRDTQYF. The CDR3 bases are TGCGCCAGCAGGATAGCGGGAGTTCGAGATACGCAGTATTTT.

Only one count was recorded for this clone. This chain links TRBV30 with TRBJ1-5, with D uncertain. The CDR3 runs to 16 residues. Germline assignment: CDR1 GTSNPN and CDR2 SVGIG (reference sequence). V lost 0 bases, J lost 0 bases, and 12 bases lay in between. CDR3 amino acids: CAWSVWGSGSNQPQHF. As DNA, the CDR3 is TGTGCCTGGAGTGTCTGGGGTAGCGGTAGCAATCAGCCCCAGCATTTT.